The present entry profiles one T cell receptor (beta chain) with its context. In this sample, this clonotype turned up a few times. No antigen is known for it. No base-level quality is on record; no much larger clone is a single base apart. Instrument used: Illumina NovaSeq 6000. TCRalpha and TCRbeta cDNA libraries were constructed by 5'RACE with constant-segment primers, with sample barcodes and unique molecular identifiers being introduced. RNA was extracted from every sample with Trizol reagent. Library amplification was performed in two PCR steps, and a second sample barcode and Illumina TruSeq adapters were introduced in the second step. Sequencing of libraries was performed on an Illumina NovaSeq with 2 x 150 bp paired-end reads. The study's own analysis went as follows. With migec v1.2.7, reads were demultiplexed and then collapsed into UMI-guided consensus sequences. With mixcr v2.1.11, UMI consensuses were aligned to TRA and TRB V and J templates and assembled into clonotypes. Clonotypes were classified as expanded or contracted when called significant by both edgeR and NoisET, with noise models trained on biological replicates. For edgeR calls, the cutoffs were a false discovery rate-adjusted p below 0.01 and a log2 fold-change threshold of 1. As an exploratory analysis of dynamics, max-normalized trajectories of the 1000 most abundant clonotypes were examined with PCA combined with hierarchical clustering. Each responding clone was given a CD4 or CD8 phenotype based on the CD4+ and CD8+ repertoires, which had been sequenced separately. TCRdb redid the processing of the public reads, applying fastp at Q25 and MiXCR, and retained in-frame beta chains. Under each unique CDR3 protein, matching rows form one entry showing the most common genes and DNA. TCRdb assigned the V and J calls; the authors' analysis was not used. Recorded for this sample are 85,000 to 130,000 distinct CDR3 sequences; approximately 10% of them occurred a single time. The ten most abundant clones make up roughly two fifths of the sample.

PBMCs were isolated by Ficoll-Paque density gradient centrifugation. The CDR3 holds 17 amino acids from the cysteine to the phenylalanine. Only the CDR3 DNA stays, 51 bases, in frame from base 1. Germline trimming amounts to 5 bases on V and 2 bases on J, with 12 as the count of junction bases outside the gene matches. Taken from the germline V gene (reference sequence), the CDR1 and CDR2 loops are LNHNV and YYDKDF. The data originate from a study of T-cell memory formation after mild COVID-19 (dated by TCRdb to 2020 to 2023). About the study as a whole: TCR sequence clusters from the two donors were found to be largely donor specific. Two young, previously healthy adult volunteers, one female and one male, were included in the cohort. In a couple of donors, T-cell clones that expanded and contracted after mild COVID-19 were tracked by sequencing TCRalpha and TCRbeta repertoires over time.

Study-wide conclusions, independent of this receptor: Contracting CD4+ clones were located mainly in the CM and EM memory subsets, whereas CD8+ clones were found to be enriched in EMRA. Some responding clones were detected in pre-infection memory, which suggested that pre-existing cross-reactive memory T cells had joined the SARS-CoV-2 response. The second-wave clones that peaked on day 37 were not confirmed to be SARS-CoV-2 specific. Clones that contracted from day 15 to 85 showed balanced CD4/CD8 phenotypes, whereas a second wave of clones that expanded from day 15 to 37 leaned towards CD4+. Only a couple of mild cases were covered in the study, and larger cohorts including severe cases with pre-infection samples were considered necessary.

The chain couples TRBV15 to TRBJ1-5, with TRBD1 matching 7 junction bases. This receptor was identified in a young man who had mild COVID-19 (a few samples of this study predate the infection). The sample titles of this study are shuffled in the database, so cell type and time point are left out; the donor was told from shared clones. Specimen: PBMCs or a T cell subset sorted from them (not recorded which). The sequenced DNA is TGTGCCACCAGCCTTTTAAGGGGGCCAGTTGGCAATCAGCCCCAGCATTTT. Translated, it gives CATSLLRGPVGNQPQHF.